These T cell receptor beta chains were read from a single sample in a study of cytomegalovirus exposure and HLA in healthy donors. Here immunoSEQ multiplex PCR was the method, and the copy in TCRdb shows in-frame clones only, minus some. The sample lists tens of thousands of clones; around 80% were seen once. Specimen: PBMCs. All receptors derive from a man in his 70s in good health and CMV-seropositive. CDR3s include the opening cysteine and the closing phenylalanine or tryptophan. D genes are given only for firm matches. Clone sizes are given selectively: once, few, many, or a class where the clone is expanded.

d_call clone_size j_call v_call cdr3_aa cdr3_nt
- - TRBJ2-7 TRBV7-2 CASSTPGNSQEQYF TGTGCCAGCAGCACCCCAGGGAACTCGCAAGAGCAGTACTTC
TRBD2 - TRBJ2-1 TRBV9 CASSVDRGGYNEQFF TGTGCCAGCAGCGTAGACCGGGGGGGATACAATGAGCAGTTCTTC
- few TRBJ1-4 TRBV7-9 CASSLGGRNEKLFF TGTGCCAGCAGCTTAGGGGGGCGTAATGAAAAACTGTTTTTT
TRBD2 - TRBJ2-7 TRBV10-3 CAISPGLAGGRPYEQYF TGTGCCATCAGCCCGGGACTAGCGGGGGGGCGCCCCTACGAGCAGTACTTC
- - TRBJ1-2 TRBV6-6 CASSSPGDYGYTF TGTGCCAGCAGTTCCCCGGGGGACTATGGCTACACCTTC
TRBD1 - TRBJ1-5 TRBV16 CASSRTGGVDQPQHF TGTGCCAGCAGCCGAACAGGGGGTGTCGATCAGCCCCAGCATTTT
- - TRBJ2-1 TRBV7-9 CASSSSGISYNEQFF TGTGCCAGCAGCTCATCGGGAATCTCCTACAATGAGCAGTTCTTC
TRBD2 - TRBJ2-1 TRBV25-1 CASSEYGSGTHNEQFF TGTGCCAGCAGTGAATATGGTAGCGGGACCCACAATGAGCAGTTCTTC
- - TRBJ1-4 TRBV28 CASGAADREKLFF TGTGCCAGCGGGGCGGCAGACAGGGAAAAACTGTTTTTT
- - TRBJ2-2 TRBV21-1 CASSKKQGLAGNTGELFF TGTGCCAGCAGCAAAAAGCAGGGACTAGCGGGAAACACCGGGGAGCTGTTTTTT
- - TRBJ2-7 TRBV18 CASSGALTGPYEQYF TGTGCCAGCTCAGGAGCCTTGACAGGACCCTACGAGCAGTACTTC
- once TRBJ1-2 TRBV10-3 CAISPGGNYGYTF TGTGCCATCTCCCCCGGGGGGAACTATGGCTACACCTTC
- - TRBJ2-1 TRBV7-9 CASSRERRQGLRGEQFF TGTGCCAGCAGCCGGGAGAGGCGACAGGGTCTTCGTGGGGAGCAGTTCTTC
TRBD1 - TRBJ1-1 TRBV5-1 CASGSGGPTEAFF TGCGCCAGCGGCTCAGGGGGCCCGACTGAAGCTTTCTTT
TRBD1 once TRBJ1-3 TRBV15 CATGRGPSGNTIYF TGTGCCACGGGCAGGGGGCCCTCTGGAAACACCATATATTTT
TRBD1 - TRBJ1-4 TRBV28 CASSPPTGTGLFF TGTGCCAGCAGTCCCCCGACAGGGACCGGACTGTTTTTT
- - TRBJ1-6 TRBV11-2 CASRLAGSPLHF TGTGCCAGCAGATTAGCAGGTTCACCCCTCCACTTT
- - TRBJ2-5 TRBV7-6 CASSFGTGGVGETQYF TGTGCCAGCAGCTTCGGGACCGGCGGGGTTGGGGAGACCCAGTACTTC
TRBD2 once TRBJ2-7 TRBV6-5 CASSYKTGGPYEQYF TGTGCCAGCAGTTATAAAACGGGAGGCCCCTACGAGCAGTACTTC
- - TRBJ1-3 TRBV19 CASSKRSQGSGNTIYF TGTGCCAGTAGTAAAAGGAGCCAAGGCTCTGGAAACACCATATATTTT
TRBD1 - TRBJ2-1 TRBV6-1 CATGTGSWKEQFF TGTGCCACCGGGACAGGGTCTTGGAAGGAGCAGTTCTTC
- few TRBJ1-1 TRBV18 CASSPPASTNTEAFF TGTGCCAGCTCACCACCGGCCAGTACGAACACTGAAGCTTTCTTT
TRBD2 - TRBJ2-1 TRBV30 CAWSGGTSGRARSYNEQFF TGTGCCTGGAGTGGAGGGACTAGCGGGAGGGCCCGCTCCTACAATGAGCAGTTCTTC
TRBD1 - TRBJ2-3 TRBV7-8 CASSPSGTGSQYF TGTGCCAGCAGCCCCTCCGGGACAGGGTCGCAGTATTTT
TRBD1 - TRBJ1-1 TRBV10-3 CAITEGGQGATEAFF TGTGCCATCACCGAGGGGGGACAGGGGGCGACTGAAGCTTTCTTT
- - TRBJ1-2 TRBV28 CASSLTGSVYGYTF TGTGCCAGCAGTCTTACAGGGAGCGTCTATGGCTACACCTTC
- - TRBJ1-5 TRBV14 CASSQAGGNQPQHF TGTGCCAGCAGCCAGGCTGGGGGGAATCAGCCCCAGCATTTT
- once TRBJ2-5 TRBV7-3 CASSLDSQETQYF TGTGCCAGCAGCTTGGACAGCCAAGAGACCCAGTACTTC
TRBD2 - TRBJ2-1 TRBV19 CAISGSPHYNEQFF TGTGCCATTAGCGGGAGTCCCCACTACAATGAGCAGTTCTTC
- - TRBJ2-1 TRBV14 CASSQMQAEQFF TGTGCCAGCAGCCAGATGCAGGCTGAGCAGTTCTTC
TRBD1 - TRBJ1-1 TRBV28 CASRFDRGLGAFF TGTGCCAGCAGATTTGACAGGGGGCTGGGAGCTTTCTTT
- - TRBJ2-7 TRBV6-1 CASRLGTYEQYF TGTGCCAGCAGACTAGGAACCTACGAGCAGTACTTC
- - TRBJ2-5 TRBV6-1 CASSEVAETQYF TGTGCCAGCAGTGAAGTAGCAGAGACCCAGTACTTC
- - TRBJ1-2 TRBV11-2 CASSLEANGYTF TGTGCCAGCAGCTTAGAAGCGAATGGCTACACCTTC
TRBD2 - TRBJ2-3 TRBV7-9 CASSPGRLAGRDTQYF TGTGCCAGCAGCCCGGGGAGACTAGCGGGAAGAGATACGCAGTATTTT